This is a list of T cell receptor beta chains from one sample in a study of OX40 agonist ivuxolimab in advanced cancers. Using immunoSEQ multiplex PCR, the repertoire was profiled, and TCRdb retains in-frame clones only, with some absent. The top ten clones hold less than 0.7% of a sample with about 77,000 clones, around 87% of them seen once. The source was CD4+ or CD8+ T cells sorted from blood, collected in a trial of the OX40 agonist ivuxolimab. Receptor source: an adult with an advanced solid tumor such as melanoma, head and neck, liver or kidney cancer. Both conserved end residues are part of each CDR3. The D gene is left open where the match is weak. The listing skips clone size in some rows; elsewhere it reads once, few, many or a size class.

D,V,size,J,DNA,CDR3
TRBD2,TRBV2,-,TRBJ2-7,TGTGCCAGCGGGACTAGCGTCTACGAGCAGTACTTC,CASGTSVYEQYF
-,TRBV21-1,-,TRBJ1-5,TGTGCCAGCAGCAAAGAAAGGGATAGTCGCAATCAGCCCCAGCATTTT,CASSKERDSRNQPQHF
TRBD1,TRBV5-4,-,TRBJ2-2,TGTGCCAGCAGCTTGGGATCAGGGACAGGGAGGGCCGGGGAGCTGTTTTTT,CASSLGSGTGRAGELFF
TRBD1,TRBV10-1,-,TRBJ1-6,TGCGCCAGCAGTGATGGGAGACAGGGACGCTCACCCCTCCACTTT,CASSDGRQGRSPLHF
-,TRBV5-1,-,TRBJ2-1,TGCGCCAGCAGCTTGGCCGGCTCCTACAATGAGCAGTTCTTC,CASSLAGSYNEQFF
-,TRBV28,-,TRBJ1-4,TGTGCCAGCAGTCCTACAGGTCTCGGGGGAGAAAAACTGTTTTTT,CASSPTGLGGEKLFF
TRBD1,TRBV6-4,-,TRBJ1-5,TGTGCCAGCAGTGAGACAGGGTCAAGCAATCAGCCCCAGCATTTT,CASSETGSSNQPQHF
-,TRBV7-6,-,TRBJ2-5,TGTGCCAGCAGCCCGGATGTGACCCAGTACTTC,CASSPDVTQYF
-,TRBV19,-,TRBJ1-1,TGTGCCAGTAGTCCCGGGACTATGAACACTGAAGCTTTCTTT,CASSPGTMNTEAFF
-,TRBV30,few,TRBJ1-6,TGTGCCTTTGCACAGGTGAATTCACCCCTCCACTTT,CAFAQVNSPLHF
-,TRBV18,-,TRBJ2-3,TGTGCCAGCTCACCTCCCGGGGGCCATAGCACAGATACGCAGTATTTT,CASSPPGGHSTDTQYF
TRBD1,TRBV29-1,-,TRBJ2-7,TGCAGCGTTACCCAGGGGGCGGGTTACGAGCAGTACTTC,CSVTQGAGYEQYF
-,TRBV4-1,once,TRBJ1-1,TGCGCCAGCAGCCTCACCCGGGACTTTGACAATGAAGCTTTCTTT,CASSLTRDFDNEAFF
-,TRBV18,-,TRBJ1-2,TGTGCCAGCTCACGGGGGGACTATGGCTACACCTTC,CASSRGDYGYTF
TRBD2,TRBV5-1,-,TRBJ2-5,TGCGCCAGCAGCCCGGGGACTAGGGGGTGGATTGAAGAGACCCAGTACTTC,CASSPGTRGWIEETQYF
-,TRBV11-2,-,TRBJ2-7,TGTGCCAGCAGCGTGCTAGGTTACGAGCAGTACTTC,CASSVLGYEQYF
TRBD1,TRBV19,-,TRBJ1-2,TGTGCCAGTAGTGCCGGGACAGGGGGCGCGAACGGCGGCTACACCTTC,CASSAGTGGANGGYTF